This TCR beta chain was obtained from a study of T cells in Graves' hyperthyroidism and ophthalmopathy. Researchers took RNA transcripts and amplified the TCR beta CDR3 regions from them. Initially, a first-round RT-PCR of the TCR CDR3 employed the HTBI primer set. TCRdb called the multiplex PCR reads again in MiXCR, with one record for every CDR3 protein. The sample has hundreds of thousands of distinct CDR3 sequences; around 16% are singletons. This clonotype was counted many times. Germline V gene lookup returns CDR1 DFQATT and CDR2 SNEGSKA (reference sequence). The CDR3 contains 19 residues. V shed 3 bases, J shed 1 base, and the junction held 12 bases outside the gene matches. 10 ml of fresh peripheral blood supplied the PBMCs.

This sequence was found in a woman younger than 30 with Graves' hyperthyroidism that later progressed to Graves' ophthalmopathy. Sequencing input: blood. The rearrangement links TRBV20-1 to TRBJ2-3; 14 bases align to TRBD2. In DNA, the CDR3 is TGCAGTGCTAGGGACCGACTAGCGGGAGGGAGCCTAGGCACAGATACGCAGTATTTT. Translation: CSARDRLAGGSLGTDTQYF.